This T cell receptor beta chain was recovered during a study of cytomegalovirus exposure and HLA in healthy donors. About the research overall: Earlier results showed roughly 120 million unique TCR beta sequences derived from roughly 180 million T cells.

CDR1 SGHRS and CDR2 YFSETQ come from the germline V gene. The CDR3 runs to 16 residues. Trimming removed 4 bases at V and 9 bases at J, with 23 bases between. Primers included in the PCR were 60 Vbeta and 13 Jbeta primers. Assay used: immunoSEQ multiplex PCR; TCRdb lists only in-frame clones, some missing. The profile shows fewer than 180,000 clones, 79% of them singletons. This rearrangement joins TRBV5-1 to TRBJ2-1; perhaps TRBD1 as D (6 bases). The sequencing sample was made of PBMCs. The source is a man in his forties or fifties in good health and CMV-seropositive. CDR3 in DNA: TGCGCCAGCAGCCCCTCATCCTCACAGGGTCGAGGTGAGCAGTTCTTC. It specifies CASSPSSSQGRGEQFF.